The rows below give T cell receptor beta chains drawn from one sample of a study of shared clonotypes between healthy human individuals. Data came from immunoSEQ multiplex PCR; TCRdb stores just in-frame clones and leaves some out. This sample has 2 million to 2.5 million clones, with 85% to 95% found just once. Sequenced sample: naive CD4+ T cells from PBMCs. The receptors come from a man younger than 35 in good health. Some clones in this sample may be carry-over from other donors' samples. Both conserved end residues are part of each CDR3. D genes are given only for firm matches.

V	length	J	D	CDR3
TRBV6-5	15	TRBJ2-3	TRBD1	CASTLTGALTDTQYF
TRBV28	16	TRBJ1-2	TRBD1	CASHSPGQGKKYGYTF
TRBV7-9	16	TRBJ2-3	-	CASSPPWGRGGDTQYF
TRBV29-1	14	TRBJ1-1	-	CSVIGERVNTEAFF
TRBV18	16	TRBJ2-1	TRBD1	CASSPTRQGARNEQFF
TRBV7-6	13	TRBJ1-2	-	CASSLLGDYGYTF
TRBV7-2	15	TRBJ2-2	-	CASSWGTVGTGELFF
TRBV6-5	13	TRBJ2-7	TRBD2	CASRLSGSYEQYF
TRBV14	16	TRBJ2-3	-	CASSQDRLLSTDTQYF
TRBV5-5	13	TRBJ2-5	-	CASSQDRTSTQYF
TRBV5-5	18	TRBJ2-7	-	CASSSSFGGIESVDGQYF
TRBV18	11	TRBJ2-3	-	CASSHTDTQYF
TRBV19	15	TRBJ1-1	TRBD1	CASSTPGQSNTEAFF
TRBV18	15	TRBJ2-3	TRBD1	CASSPDRGNADTQYF
TRBV6-6	14	TRBJ2-7	TRBD1	CASRDRGITYEQYF
TRBV27	15	TRBJ1-5	-	CASTQWIHSNQPQHF
TRBV6-5	14	TRBJ1-5	TRBD1	CASSQGQRNQPQHF
TRBV2	15	TRBJ2-3	TRBD1	CASSFGQEGTDTQYF
TRBV2	15	TRBJ1-3	-	CASSPTPSRGNTIYF
TRBV27	16	TRBJ2-7	TRBD2	CASSLKPGLVVYEQYF
TRBV6-1	12	TRBJ2-7	-	CASTGRPYEQYF
TRBV9	17	TRBJ1-5	-	CASSVGGYPYSNQPQHF
TRBV5-1	15	TRBJ2-2	-	CASRLLTGSAGELFF
TRBV28	17	TRBJ1-3	-	CASSLPSPQAAGNTIYF
TRBV28	13	TRBJ1-1	-	CASSQLSPGEAFF
TRBV29-1	13	TRBJ2-7	-	CSVVGQFTYEQYF
TRBV28	20	TRBJ2-1	TRBD2	CASSSPQGTSGRALGNEQFF
TRBV28	14	TRBJ2-7	-	CASHSQLVSYEQYF
TRBV5-1	15	TRBJ1-3	-	CASSPPSLNGNTIYF
TRBV5-1	18	TRBJ2-7	-	CASSLVDRASGSSYEQYF
TRBV13	14	TRBJ2-7	-	CASSRRDGLDEQYF
TRBV7-8	16	TRBJ2-5	TRBD1	CASSLEGRGRGETQYF
TRBV28	13	TRBJ1-1	-	CASSDRPHTEAFF
TRBV5-6	16	TRBJ2-1	-	CASSLAIASSYNEQFF
TRBV5-4	14	TRBJ2-7	TRBD2	CASSLESSGIGQYF
TRBV7-2	11	TRBJ2-7	-	CASSYGMGQYF
TRBV7-8	17	TRBJ1-5	TRBD1	CASSLALQGSSNQPQHF
TRBV27	17	TRBJ1-5	-	CASSSPSAGISNQPQHF
TRBV5-1	16	TRBJ1-1	-	CASSLGLTGENTEAFF
TRBV5-1	14	TRBJ1-1	-	CASSSDSRGTEAFF
TRBV29-1	13	TRBJ1-5	-	CSVGQSSNQPQHF
TRBV7-2	12	TRBJ2-2	-	CASGSHTGELFF
TRBV7-2	13	TRBJ2-3	-	CASSLFRTDTQYF
TRBV5-4	12	TRBJ2-7	-	CASSLAGDEQYF